The clone carrying this T cell receptor (beta chain) was recorded only once. Antigen unknown. The CDR3 extends over 13 amino acids. V shed 7 bases and J shed 3 bases, with 11 bases lying between them. Per the germline V gene, CDR1 is SGHDT and CDR2 is YYEEEE. Assaying covered 100,000 or so TCR templates per sample. Only in-frame clones appear in the TCRdb table, and some are missing; sequencing was by immunoSEQ multiplex PCR. Here the sample spans about 100,000 clones, 85% to 95% being singletons. These data come from a study of siplizumab effects on memory and regulatory T cells. Study conclusions and caveats: Naive T cells, seemingly more diverse than memory cells, seemed major alloresponse contributors.

The chain joins TRBV5-6 to TRBJ1-3, with D possibly matching TRBD1 (5 bases). Sequenced sample: non-Treg CD4+ T cells sorted from blood. The TCR was taken from a human donor in good health. CDR3 sequence: CASGAQIGNTIYF. CDR3 DNA: TGTGCCAGCGGGGCCCAAATTGGAAACACCATATATTTT. The complete variable domain, with remaining parts taken from reference TRBV5-6 and TRBJ1-3, reads DAGVTQSPTHLIKTRGQQVTLRCSPKSGHDTVSWYQQALGQGPQFIFQYYEEEERQRGNFPDRFSGHQFPNYSSELNVNALLLGDSALYLCASGAQIGNTIYFGEGSWLTVV.